These T cell receptor beta chains were read from a single sample in a study of a mutant IDH1 vaccine in newly diagnosed glioma. Assay: immunoSEQ multiplex PCR; the TCRdb copy retains only in-frame clones and omits some. The table lists about 27,000 clones, 93% of them singletons. Sequencing was performed on PBMCs, taken from a glioma patient treated with radiotherapy, temozolomide or both. The receptors come from a middle-aged man with glioma. Both conserved end residues are part of each CDR3. A D gene is named only where the DNA matches it firmly. Expanded clones are given a class, and other clones once, few, many or no size at all.

V: TRBV30; D: TRBD1; J: TRBJ1-4; size: .; DNA: TGTGCCTGGAGTGTGCACAGGGGGTTAACTAATGAAAAACTGTTTTTT; CDR3: CAWSVHRGLTNEKLFF
V: TRBV30; D: .; J: TRBJ2-3; size: .; DNA: TGTGCCTGGAGGGGGACAGATACGCAGTATTTT; CDR3: CAWRGTDTQYF
V: TRBV2; D: TRBD1; J: TRBJ1-3; size: .; DNA: TGTGCCAGCAGTGAAGCGCTTTTTCAGGGGGAAAGAAACACCATATATTTT; CDR3: CASSEALFQGERNTIYF
V: TRBV19; D: .; J: TRBJ2-7; size: .; DNA: TGTGCCAGTAGTATAGGACAGAGCTACGAGCAGTACTTC; CDR3: CASSIGQSYEQYF
V: TRBV13; D: TRBD2; J: TRBJ2-1; size: .; DNA: TGTGCCAGCAGCCCCCCGGAGCGGGGGACCTACAATGAGCAGTTCTTC; CDR3: CASSPPERGTYNEQFF
V: TRBV30; D: .; J: TRBJ1-6; size: .; DNA: TGTGCCTGGAGTGTACGGGGTGATAATTCACCCCTCCACTTT; CDR3: CAWSVRGDNSPLHF
V: TRBV4-1; D: .; J: TRBJ1-1; size: once; DNA: TGCGCCAGCAGCCTGGGTGAGTACTGGGAAGCTTTCTTT; CDR3: CASSLGEYWEAFF
V: TRBV6-5; D: .; J: TRBJ2-5; size: .; DNA: TGTGCCAGCAGTTACTCGGGGGGGCGGGAGACCCAGTACTTC; CDR3: CASSYSGGRETQYF
V: TRBV15; D: .; J: TRBJ1-5; size: .; DNA: TGTGCCACCAGCAGAGAAGGTCGAAATAGCAATCAGCCCCAGCATTTT; CDR3: CATSREGRNSNQPQHF
V: TRBV7-2; D: .; J: TRBJ1-5; size: .; DNA: TGTGCCAGCAGCTTACTCGTCAATAGCAATCAGCCCCAGCATTTT; CDR3: CASSLLVNSNQPQHF
V: TRBV10-2; D: .; J: TRBJ2-3; size: .; DNA: TGCGCCAGCCGTGACGGTACGCAGTATTTT; CDR3: CASRDGTQYF
V: TRBV18; D: .; J: TRBJ1-2; size: .; DNA: TGTGCCAGCTCACCTTTGGATAACTATGGCTACACCTTC; CDR3: CASSPLDNYGYTF
V: TRBV2; D: .; J: TRBJ1-5; size: once; DNA: TGTGCCAGCAGAAGACAGTTTTATAGCAATCAGCCCCAGCATTTT; CDR3: CASRRQFYSNQPQHF
V: TRBV30; D: .; J: TRBJ2-2; size: .; DNA: TGTGCCTGGAGTGTTGGTGTTGGGACTCCAAGTCGTACCGGGGAGCTGTTTTTT; CDR3: CAWSVGVGTPSRTGELFF
V: TRBV7-2; D: .; J: TRBJ2-7; size: .; DNA: TGTGCCAGCAGCTTAGCGCGGATTTACGAGCAGTACTTC; CDR3: CASSLARIYEQYF
V: TRBV9; D: .; J: TRBJ1-1; size: .; DNA: TGTGCCAGCAGCTCACGACAGGACGCTGCGGGAGCTTTCTTT; CDR3: CASSSRQDAAGAFF
V: TRBV5-6; D: .; J: TRBJ2-3; size: .; DNA: TGTGCCAGCAGCTTGAAGCGGAGGCGCACAGATACGCAGTATTTT; CDR3: CASSLKRRRTDTQYF
V: TRBV5-6; D: .; J: TRBJ1-4; size: .; DNA: TGTGCCAGCAGCTTGTTAAGGGAGCCCAATGAAAAACTGTTTTTT; CDR3: CASSLLREPNEKLFF
V: TRBV30; D: TRBD1; J: TRBJ1-4; size: .; DNA: TGTGCCTGGAGGGGACAGGGAAGCAGTGAAAAACTGTTTTTT; CDR3: CAWRGQGSSEKLFF
V: TRBV9; D: TRBD1; J: TRBJ2-7; size: .; DNA: TGTGCCAGCAGCGCGGGGCCCGGGACAGCGATCTACGAGCAGTACTTC; CDR3: CASSAGPGTAIYEQYF
V: TRBV18; D: .; J: TRBJ2-7; size: .; DNA: TGTGCCAGCTCGCCGGACAGAAACTCCTACGAGCAGTACTTC; CDR3: CASSPDRNSYEQYF
V: TRBV7-9; D: TRBD1; J: TRBJ2-3; size: .; DNA: TGTGCCAGCAGCTCCCGGGACAGGGGAGTAGATACGCAGTATTTT; CDR3: CASSSRDRGVDTQYF
V: TRBV5-1; D: .; J: TRBJ1-4; size: once; DNA: TGCGCCAGCAGGACGGACCGCGAAAAACTGTTTTTT; CDR3: CASRTDREKLFF
V: TRBV7-9; D: .; J: TRBJ1-1; size: .; DNA: TGTGCCAGCAGCCTTGAGAACACTGAAGCTTTCTTT; CDR3: CASSLENTEAFF
V: TRBV5-4; D: TRBD1; J: TRBJ1-1; size: .; DNA: TGTGCCAGCAGCTACCCGGGACAGGGGAACACTGAAGCTTTCTTT; CDR3: CASSYPGQGNTEAFF
V: TRBV9; D: TRBD1; J: TRBJ2-3; size: .; DNA: TGTGCCAGCAGCGTATTTGAGGGACAGACAGATACGCAGTATTTT; CDR3: CASSVFEGQTDTQYF
V: TRBV30; D: .; J: TRBJ1-5; size: .; DNA: TGTGCCTCGTCTCAGGGGAGCAGTCAGCCCCAGCATTTT; CDR3: CASSQGSSQPQHF
V: TRBV10-3; D: TRBD1; J: TRBJ2-2; size: .; DNA: TGTGCCATCAGTAAAGGGACAGGGAGGAACACCGGGGAGCTGTTTTTT; CDR3: CAISKGTGRNTGELFF
V: TRBV6-5; D: TRBD2; J: TRBJ2-4; size: .; DNA: TGTGCCAGCAGTTACACTAGCGGGGGCCTAGTTCAGTACTTC; CDR3: CASSYTSGGLVQYF
V: TRBV19; D: .; J: TRBJ1-1; size: .; DNA: TGTGCCAGCCGCCAGGGGTTCACCGGTTTGAACACTGAAGCTTTCTTT; CDR3: CASRQGFTGLNTEAFF
V: TRBV10-1; D: .; J: TRBJ1-2; size: .; DNA: TGCGCCAGCAGTGCCCAGACTAACTATGGCTACACCTTC; CDR3: CASSAQTNYGYTF
V: TRBV7-9; D: TRBD2; J: TRBJ2-3; size: .; DNA: TGTGCCAGCAGCAGCGGGGGCCCTGCAGATACGCAGTATTTT; CDR3: CASSSGGPADTQYF